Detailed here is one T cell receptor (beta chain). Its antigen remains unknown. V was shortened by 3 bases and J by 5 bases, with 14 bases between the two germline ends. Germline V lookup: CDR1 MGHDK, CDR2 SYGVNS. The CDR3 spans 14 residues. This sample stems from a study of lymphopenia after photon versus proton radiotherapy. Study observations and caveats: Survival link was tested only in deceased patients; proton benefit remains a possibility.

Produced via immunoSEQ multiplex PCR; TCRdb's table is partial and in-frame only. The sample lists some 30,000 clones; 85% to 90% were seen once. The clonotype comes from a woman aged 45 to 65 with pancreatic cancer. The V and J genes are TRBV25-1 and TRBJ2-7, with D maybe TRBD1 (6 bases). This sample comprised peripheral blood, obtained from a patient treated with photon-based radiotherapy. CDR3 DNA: TGTGCCAGCAGTGAGCCTACAGGGAACCACGAGCAGTACTTC. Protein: CASSEPTGNHEQYF.